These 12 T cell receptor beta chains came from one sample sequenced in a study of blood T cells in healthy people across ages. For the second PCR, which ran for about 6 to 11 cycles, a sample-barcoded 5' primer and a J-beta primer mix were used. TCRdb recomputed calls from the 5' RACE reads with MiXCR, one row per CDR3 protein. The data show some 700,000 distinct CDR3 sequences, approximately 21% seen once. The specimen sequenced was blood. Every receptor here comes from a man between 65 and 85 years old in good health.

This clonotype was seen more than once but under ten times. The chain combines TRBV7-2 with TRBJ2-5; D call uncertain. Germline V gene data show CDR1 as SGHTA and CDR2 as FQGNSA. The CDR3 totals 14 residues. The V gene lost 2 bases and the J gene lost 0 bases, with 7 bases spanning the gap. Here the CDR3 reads CASSLMGNQETQYF. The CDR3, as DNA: TGTGCCAGCAGCTTAATGGGCAACCAAGAGACCCAGTACTTC.

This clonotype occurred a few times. CDR3 loop: CASSQIKNTEAFF. The CDR3 coding sequence is TGTGCCAGCAGCCAAATAAAGAACACTGAAGCTTTCTTT. The chain links TRBV6-6 to TRBJ1-1, with D uncertain. Germline V gene lookup returns CDR1 MNHNY and CDR2 SVGAGI (reference sequence). With 6 bases removed from V and 1 base from J, the gap between germline ends came to 9 bases. The CDR3 is made up of 13 amino acids.

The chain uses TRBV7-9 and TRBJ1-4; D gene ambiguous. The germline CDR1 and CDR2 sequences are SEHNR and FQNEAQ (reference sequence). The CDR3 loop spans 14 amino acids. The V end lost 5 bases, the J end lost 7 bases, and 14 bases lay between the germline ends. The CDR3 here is CASSITETFEKLFF. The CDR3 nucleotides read TGTGCCAGCAGCATTACGGAGACATTTGAAAAACTGTTTTTT.

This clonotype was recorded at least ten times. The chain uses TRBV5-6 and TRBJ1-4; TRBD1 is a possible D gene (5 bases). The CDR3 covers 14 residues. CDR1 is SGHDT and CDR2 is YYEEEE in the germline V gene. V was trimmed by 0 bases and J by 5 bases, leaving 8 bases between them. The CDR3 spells CASSLVRENEKLFF. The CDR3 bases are TGTGCCAGCAGCTTGGTCAGGGAGAATGAAAAACTGTTTTTT.

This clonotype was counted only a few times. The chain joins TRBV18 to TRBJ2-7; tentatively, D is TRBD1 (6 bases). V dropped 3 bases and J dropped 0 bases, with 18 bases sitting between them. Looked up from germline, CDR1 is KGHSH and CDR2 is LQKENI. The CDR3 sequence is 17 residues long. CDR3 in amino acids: CASSPQPGQQLSYEQYV. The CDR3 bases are TGTGCCAGCTCACCTCAGCCAGGACAGCAGCTCTCCTACGAGCAGTACGTC.

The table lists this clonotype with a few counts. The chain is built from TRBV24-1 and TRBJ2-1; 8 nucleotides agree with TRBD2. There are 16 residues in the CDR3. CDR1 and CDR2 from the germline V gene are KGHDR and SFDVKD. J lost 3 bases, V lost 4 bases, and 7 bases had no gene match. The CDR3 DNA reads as TGTGCCACCAGTGAGCCTGCGGGAGGCATCTACAATGAGCAGTTCTTC. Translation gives CATSEPAGGIYNEQFF.

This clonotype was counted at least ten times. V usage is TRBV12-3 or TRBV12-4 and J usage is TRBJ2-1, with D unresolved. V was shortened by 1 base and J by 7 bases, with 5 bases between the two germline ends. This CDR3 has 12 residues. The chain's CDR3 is CASSLEANEQFF. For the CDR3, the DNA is TGTGCCAGCAGTTTAGAGGCGAATGAGCAGTTCTTC.

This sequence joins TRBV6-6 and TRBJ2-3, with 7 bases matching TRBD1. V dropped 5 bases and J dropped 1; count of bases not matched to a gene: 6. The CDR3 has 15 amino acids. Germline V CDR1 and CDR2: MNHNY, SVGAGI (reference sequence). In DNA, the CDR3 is TGTGCCAGCAGTCCGACAGGGTCGCGCACAGATACGCAGTATTTT. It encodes CASSPTGSRTDTQYF.

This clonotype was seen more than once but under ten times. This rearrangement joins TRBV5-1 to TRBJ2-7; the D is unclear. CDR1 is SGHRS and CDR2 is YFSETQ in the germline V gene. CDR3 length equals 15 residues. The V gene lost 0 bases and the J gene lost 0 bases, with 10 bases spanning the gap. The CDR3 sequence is CASSLDTVSSYEQYF. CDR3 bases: TGCGCCAGCAGCTTGGACACAGTGAGCTCCTACGAGCAGTACTTC.

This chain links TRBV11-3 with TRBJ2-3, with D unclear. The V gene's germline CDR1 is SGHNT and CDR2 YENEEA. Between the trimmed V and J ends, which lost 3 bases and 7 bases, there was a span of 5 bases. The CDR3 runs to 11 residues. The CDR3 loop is CASSFQHTQYF. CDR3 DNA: TGTGCCAGCAGCTTTCAGCATACGCAGTATTTT.

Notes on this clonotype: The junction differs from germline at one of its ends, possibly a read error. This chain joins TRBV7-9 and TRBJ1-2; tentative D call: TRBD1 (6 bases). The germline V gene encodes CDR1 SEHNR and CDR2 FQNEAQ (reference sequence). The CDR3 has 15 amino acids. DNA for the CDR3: TGTGCCAGCAGCTTAAAACTCGACAGGCTCTATGGCCACACCTTC. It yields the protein CASSLKLDRLYGHTF.

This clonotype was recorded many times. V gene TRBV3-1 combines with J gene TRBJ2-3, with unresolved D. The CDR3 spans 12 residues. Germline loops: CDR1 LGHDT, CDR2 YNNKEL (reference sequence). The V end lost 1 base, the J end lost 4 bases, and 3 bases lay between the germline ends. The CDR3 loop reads CASSQVPDTQYF. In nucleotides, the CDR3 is TGTGCCAGCAGCCAAGTTCCAGATACGCAGTATTTT.